The 6 T cell receptor beta chains in this list originate from one sample, sequenced in a study of cytomegalovirus exposure and HLA in healthy donors. It was with 60 Vbeta and 13 Jbeta primers that the PCR ran. Using immunoSEQ multiplex PCR, the repertoire was profiled, and TCRdb retains in-frame clones only, with some absent. Among under 65,000 clones listed, about 80% were seen once. Specimen: PBMCs. These receptors were obtained from a man between 45 and 60 years old in good health and CMV-seronegative.

The J gene is TRBJ2-5, the V gene TRBV18; perhaps TRBD2 as D (6 bases). The CDR3 sequence is 14 residues long. The ends were cut back, 5 bases at V and 1 base at J, with 11 bases in the middle. Per germline, CDR1 KGHSH and CDR2 LQKENI. In DNA, the CDR3 is TGTGCCAGCTCATCAGCTAGCGCCCAAGAGACCCAGTACTTC. Translated: CASSSASAQETQYF. Complete variable domain (other parts from reference TRBV18 and TRBJ2-5): NAGVMQNPRHLVRRRGQEARLRCSPMKGHSHVYWYRQLPEEGLKFMVYLQKENIIDESGMPKERFSAEFPKEGPSILRIQQVVRGDSAAYFCASSSASAQETQYFGPGTRLLVL.

This clone was picked up one time. V and J are TRBV7-9 and TRBJ1-5; 7 nucleotides match TRBD1. V dropped 5 bases and J dropped 1; count of bases not matched to a gene: 17. The CDR3 is 19 residues long. CDR1 is SEHNR, CDR2 FQNEAQ, per germline (reference sequence). CDR3: CASSPLGGQRVTSNQPQHF. CDR3 nucleotides: TGTGCCAGCAGCCCGCTTGGGGGACAGAGGGTTACGAGCAATCAGCCCCAGCATTTT.

The V call is TRBV5-6, the J call TRBJ1-6, with 7 bases fitting TRBD1. The CDR3 consists of 15 residues. Germline V gene data show CDR1 as SGHDT and CDR2 as YYEEEE. The V and J ends lost 4 bases and 7 bases, in that order; junction bases with no gene match: 8. CDR3 in amino acids: CASSRGQIQNSPLHF. CDR3 nucleotide sequence: TGTGCCAGCAGCCGGGGACAGATCCAAAATTCACCCCTCCACTTT.

The chain uses TRBV27 and TRBJ2-2; 7 positions agree with TRBD1. J lost 4 bases, V lost 8 bases, and 7 bases had no gene match. Germline V lookup: CDR1 MNHEY, CDR2 SMNVEV (reference sequence). The CDR3 loop spans 14 amino acids. The CDR3 region has the DNA TGTGCCAGCCGACAGGGTTTGGTCACCGGGGAGCTGTTTTTT. Encoded protein: CASRQGLVTGELFF.

This rearrangement joins TRBV5-6 to TRBJ1-6; D is perhaps TRBD1 (5 bases). Germline CDR1 is SGHDT and CDR2 is YYEEEE. V was clipped by 1 base and J by 9 bases, with 11 bases between them. This CDR3 has 14 amino acids. Here the CDR3 DNA reads TGTGCCAGCAGCTTGCTGCAGGGTAGTTCACCCCTCCACTTT. Translation: CASSLLQGSSPLHF.

V usage is TRBV11-2 and J usage is TRBJ1-3, with D unresolved. Germline CDR1 reads SGHAT; CDR2 reads FQNNGV. The V gene lost 2 bases and the J gene lost 4 bases, with 12 bases spanning the gap. There are 15 residues in the CDR3. This chain's CDR3 is CASSLSPGSGNTIYF. DNA for the CDR3: TGTGCCAGCAGCTTATCTCCAGGCTCGGGAAACACCATATATTTT. The variable domain in full, completed from reference TRBV11-2 and TRBJ1-3, reads EAGVAQSPRYKIIEKRQSVAFWCNPISGHATLYWYQQILGQGPKLLIQFQNNGVVDDSQLPKDRFSAERLKGVDSTLKIQPAKLEDSAVYLCASSLSPGSGNTIYFGEGSWLTVV.